The 12 T cell receptor beta chains below were found in one sample sequenced in a study of blood T cell repertoires in COVID-19. Profiled with immunoSEQ multiplex PCR; TCRdb holds only in-frame clones, not every one. The table shows around 440,000 clones, with roughly 88% occurring only once. The sequenced material came from peripheral blood. These receptors came from a woman aged 50 to 60 with COVID-19, enrolled during active disease.

The chain links TRBV13 to TRBJ1-6; TRBD1 matches 7 bases. Germline V gene sequence: CDR1 PRHDT, CDR2 FYEKMQ (reference sequence). There are 13 residues in the CDR3. V shed 4 bases, J shed 8 bases, and the junction held 2 bases outside the gene matches. The CDR3 loop reads CASSSDRDSPLHF. In DNA, the CDR3 is TGTGCCAGCAGCTCAGACAGGGATTCACCCCTCCACTTT.

The chain links TRBV7-3 to TRBJ2-3; TRBD2 agrees at 9 bases. The CDR3 consists of 16 residues. Germline CDR1 and CDR2: SGHTA and FQGTGA. V lost 4 bases, J lost 3 bases, and 8 bases stayed unmatched. The CDR3 sequence is CASSYLSGGVTDTQYF. The DNA of the CDR3 is TGTGCCAGCAGCTACCTTAGCGGGGGAGTGACAGATACGCAGTATTTT.

The table lists this clone with a count of one. The chain joins TRBV5-4 to TRBJ2-3, with 8 bases that match TRBD2. This CDR3 comprises 16 residues. Germline V gives CDR1 SGHNT, CDR2 YYREEE (reference sequence). The ends lost 5 bases at V and 6 bases at J; junction bases unmatched: 14. The CDR3 DNA follows: TGTGCCAGCAGACAACAGAAGGCGGGGGGTTGGGATACGCAGTATTTT. Its translation: CASRQQKAGGWDTQYF.

The CDR3 loop reads CASSAQLRPYEQYF. As DNA, the CDR3 is TGTGCCAGTAGTGCCCAACTTCGCCCCTACGAGCAGTACTTC. The chain recombines TRBV19 with TRBJ2-7; the D is unclear. Trimming took 5 bases from V and 2 from J, leaving 13 bases between them. The CDR3 is made up of 14 amino acids. Looked up from germline, CDR1 is LNHDA and CDR2 is SQIVND (reference sequence).

This sequence joins TRBV27 and TRBJ1-5, with 10 bases matching TRBD1. Germline CDR1 and CDR2: MNHEY and SMNVEV (reference sequence). The CDR3 is 14 amino acids. V was pared by 5 bases and J by 6 bases, with 4 bases of the junction left unmatched. The DNA for the CDR3 is TGTGCCAGCAGTCGACAGGGGGCAGGTCAGCCCCAGCATTTT. Translated, it gives CASSRQGAGQPQHF.

A few counts support this clone. This rearrangement joins TRBV7-7 to TRBJ1-4, with TRBD1 as a possible D gene (5 bases). Trimming cost V 4 bases and J 0 bases, with 18 bases left between them. The germline V gene has CDR1 SSHAT and CDR2 FNYEAQ (reference sequence). This CDR3 spans 18 amino acids. CDR3 in DNA: TGTGCCAGCAGCTCCGGTGGCAGGGAGCGGGCAACTAATGAAAAACTGTTTTTT. Translated, it gives CASSSGGRERATNEKLFF.

The gene calls are TRBV19 and TRBJ1-1; a weak D match, TRBD1 (5 bases). The CDR3 is 13 amino acids. The V gene lost 3 bases and the J gene lost 2 bases, with 7 bases spanning the gap. Per the germline V gene, CDR1 is LNHDA and CDR2 is SQIVND (reference sequence). Written as DNA, the CDR3 is TGTGCCAGTAGTATGACAGCCAACACTGAAGCTTTCTTT. Encoded protein: CASSMTANTEAFF. Drawing the rest from reference TRBV19 and TRBJ1-1, the complete variable domain is DGGITQSPKYLFRKEGQNVTLSCEQNLNHDAMYWYRQDPGQGLRLIYYSQIVNDFQKGDIAEGYSVSREKKESFPLTVTSAQKNPTAFYLCASSMTANTEAFFGQGTRLTVV.

The J gene is TRBJ1-2, the V gene TRBV7-9; 7 bases line up with TRBD1. The ends lost 3 bases at V and 6 bases at J; junction bases unmatched: 4. Germline V gene data show CDR1 as SEHNR and CDR2 as FQNEAQ (reference sequence). The CDR3 has 13 residues. CDR3 nucleotide sequence: TGTGCCAGCAGCTTCCAGGGGGAGGATGGCTACACCTTC. Amino acid sequence: CASSFQGEDGYTF.

The chain couples TRBV30 to TRBJ1-1, with D perhaps TRBD1 (5 bases). Trimming removed 0 bases at V and 10 bases at J, with 12 bases between. The CDR3 is 12 amino acids. Germline CDR1 reads GTSNPN; CDR2 reads SVGIG (reference sequence). The CDR3 region is CAWSVISGLAFF. The CDR3 DNA is TGTGCCTGGAGTGTCATCTCAGGGTTAGCTTTCTTT.

This clone has a single count. The rearrangement joins TRBV9 to TRBJ2-4; a possible D gene is TRBD2 (6 bases). Per the germline V gene, CDR1 is SGDLS and CDR2 is YYNGEE. The length of the CDR3 is 15 residues. Trimming shortened V by 4 bases and J by 6 bases, and 17 bases separated the two germline ends. The CDR3 spells CASSPLRLVSNIQYF. The CDR3 coding sequence is TGTGCCAGCAGCCCGCTCCGACTAGTTTCAAACATTCAGTACTTC. Supplemented by reference TRBV9 and TRBJ2-4, the full variable domain reads DSGVTQTPKHLITATGQRVTLRCSPRSGDLSVYWYQQSLDQGLQFLIQYYNGEERAKGNILERFSAQQFPDLHSELNLSSLELGDSALYFCASSPLRLVSNIQYFGAGTRLSVL.

The rearrangement links TRBV24-1 to TRBJ1-2; tentative D call: TRBD1 (6 bases). This CDR3 is built from 16 residues. Trimming cost V 4 bases and J 3 bases, with 17 bases left between them. Looked up from germline, CDR1 is KGHDR and CDR2 is SFDVKD. The CDR3 DNA follows: TGTGCCACCAGTGACACACAGGGAGCTGGCTACTATGGCTACACCTTC. Translated: CATSDTQGAGYYGYTF.

This sequence joins TRBV12-3 or TRBV12-4 and TRBJ2-2; possibly TRBD2 for D (6 bases). The CDR3 extends over 13 amino acids. V dropped 4 bases and J dropped 7 bases, with 10 bases sitting between them. As DNA, the CDR3 is TGTGCCAGCAGTTGGGGGGAAGACGGGGAGCTGTTTTTT. Translation: CASSWGEDGELFF.